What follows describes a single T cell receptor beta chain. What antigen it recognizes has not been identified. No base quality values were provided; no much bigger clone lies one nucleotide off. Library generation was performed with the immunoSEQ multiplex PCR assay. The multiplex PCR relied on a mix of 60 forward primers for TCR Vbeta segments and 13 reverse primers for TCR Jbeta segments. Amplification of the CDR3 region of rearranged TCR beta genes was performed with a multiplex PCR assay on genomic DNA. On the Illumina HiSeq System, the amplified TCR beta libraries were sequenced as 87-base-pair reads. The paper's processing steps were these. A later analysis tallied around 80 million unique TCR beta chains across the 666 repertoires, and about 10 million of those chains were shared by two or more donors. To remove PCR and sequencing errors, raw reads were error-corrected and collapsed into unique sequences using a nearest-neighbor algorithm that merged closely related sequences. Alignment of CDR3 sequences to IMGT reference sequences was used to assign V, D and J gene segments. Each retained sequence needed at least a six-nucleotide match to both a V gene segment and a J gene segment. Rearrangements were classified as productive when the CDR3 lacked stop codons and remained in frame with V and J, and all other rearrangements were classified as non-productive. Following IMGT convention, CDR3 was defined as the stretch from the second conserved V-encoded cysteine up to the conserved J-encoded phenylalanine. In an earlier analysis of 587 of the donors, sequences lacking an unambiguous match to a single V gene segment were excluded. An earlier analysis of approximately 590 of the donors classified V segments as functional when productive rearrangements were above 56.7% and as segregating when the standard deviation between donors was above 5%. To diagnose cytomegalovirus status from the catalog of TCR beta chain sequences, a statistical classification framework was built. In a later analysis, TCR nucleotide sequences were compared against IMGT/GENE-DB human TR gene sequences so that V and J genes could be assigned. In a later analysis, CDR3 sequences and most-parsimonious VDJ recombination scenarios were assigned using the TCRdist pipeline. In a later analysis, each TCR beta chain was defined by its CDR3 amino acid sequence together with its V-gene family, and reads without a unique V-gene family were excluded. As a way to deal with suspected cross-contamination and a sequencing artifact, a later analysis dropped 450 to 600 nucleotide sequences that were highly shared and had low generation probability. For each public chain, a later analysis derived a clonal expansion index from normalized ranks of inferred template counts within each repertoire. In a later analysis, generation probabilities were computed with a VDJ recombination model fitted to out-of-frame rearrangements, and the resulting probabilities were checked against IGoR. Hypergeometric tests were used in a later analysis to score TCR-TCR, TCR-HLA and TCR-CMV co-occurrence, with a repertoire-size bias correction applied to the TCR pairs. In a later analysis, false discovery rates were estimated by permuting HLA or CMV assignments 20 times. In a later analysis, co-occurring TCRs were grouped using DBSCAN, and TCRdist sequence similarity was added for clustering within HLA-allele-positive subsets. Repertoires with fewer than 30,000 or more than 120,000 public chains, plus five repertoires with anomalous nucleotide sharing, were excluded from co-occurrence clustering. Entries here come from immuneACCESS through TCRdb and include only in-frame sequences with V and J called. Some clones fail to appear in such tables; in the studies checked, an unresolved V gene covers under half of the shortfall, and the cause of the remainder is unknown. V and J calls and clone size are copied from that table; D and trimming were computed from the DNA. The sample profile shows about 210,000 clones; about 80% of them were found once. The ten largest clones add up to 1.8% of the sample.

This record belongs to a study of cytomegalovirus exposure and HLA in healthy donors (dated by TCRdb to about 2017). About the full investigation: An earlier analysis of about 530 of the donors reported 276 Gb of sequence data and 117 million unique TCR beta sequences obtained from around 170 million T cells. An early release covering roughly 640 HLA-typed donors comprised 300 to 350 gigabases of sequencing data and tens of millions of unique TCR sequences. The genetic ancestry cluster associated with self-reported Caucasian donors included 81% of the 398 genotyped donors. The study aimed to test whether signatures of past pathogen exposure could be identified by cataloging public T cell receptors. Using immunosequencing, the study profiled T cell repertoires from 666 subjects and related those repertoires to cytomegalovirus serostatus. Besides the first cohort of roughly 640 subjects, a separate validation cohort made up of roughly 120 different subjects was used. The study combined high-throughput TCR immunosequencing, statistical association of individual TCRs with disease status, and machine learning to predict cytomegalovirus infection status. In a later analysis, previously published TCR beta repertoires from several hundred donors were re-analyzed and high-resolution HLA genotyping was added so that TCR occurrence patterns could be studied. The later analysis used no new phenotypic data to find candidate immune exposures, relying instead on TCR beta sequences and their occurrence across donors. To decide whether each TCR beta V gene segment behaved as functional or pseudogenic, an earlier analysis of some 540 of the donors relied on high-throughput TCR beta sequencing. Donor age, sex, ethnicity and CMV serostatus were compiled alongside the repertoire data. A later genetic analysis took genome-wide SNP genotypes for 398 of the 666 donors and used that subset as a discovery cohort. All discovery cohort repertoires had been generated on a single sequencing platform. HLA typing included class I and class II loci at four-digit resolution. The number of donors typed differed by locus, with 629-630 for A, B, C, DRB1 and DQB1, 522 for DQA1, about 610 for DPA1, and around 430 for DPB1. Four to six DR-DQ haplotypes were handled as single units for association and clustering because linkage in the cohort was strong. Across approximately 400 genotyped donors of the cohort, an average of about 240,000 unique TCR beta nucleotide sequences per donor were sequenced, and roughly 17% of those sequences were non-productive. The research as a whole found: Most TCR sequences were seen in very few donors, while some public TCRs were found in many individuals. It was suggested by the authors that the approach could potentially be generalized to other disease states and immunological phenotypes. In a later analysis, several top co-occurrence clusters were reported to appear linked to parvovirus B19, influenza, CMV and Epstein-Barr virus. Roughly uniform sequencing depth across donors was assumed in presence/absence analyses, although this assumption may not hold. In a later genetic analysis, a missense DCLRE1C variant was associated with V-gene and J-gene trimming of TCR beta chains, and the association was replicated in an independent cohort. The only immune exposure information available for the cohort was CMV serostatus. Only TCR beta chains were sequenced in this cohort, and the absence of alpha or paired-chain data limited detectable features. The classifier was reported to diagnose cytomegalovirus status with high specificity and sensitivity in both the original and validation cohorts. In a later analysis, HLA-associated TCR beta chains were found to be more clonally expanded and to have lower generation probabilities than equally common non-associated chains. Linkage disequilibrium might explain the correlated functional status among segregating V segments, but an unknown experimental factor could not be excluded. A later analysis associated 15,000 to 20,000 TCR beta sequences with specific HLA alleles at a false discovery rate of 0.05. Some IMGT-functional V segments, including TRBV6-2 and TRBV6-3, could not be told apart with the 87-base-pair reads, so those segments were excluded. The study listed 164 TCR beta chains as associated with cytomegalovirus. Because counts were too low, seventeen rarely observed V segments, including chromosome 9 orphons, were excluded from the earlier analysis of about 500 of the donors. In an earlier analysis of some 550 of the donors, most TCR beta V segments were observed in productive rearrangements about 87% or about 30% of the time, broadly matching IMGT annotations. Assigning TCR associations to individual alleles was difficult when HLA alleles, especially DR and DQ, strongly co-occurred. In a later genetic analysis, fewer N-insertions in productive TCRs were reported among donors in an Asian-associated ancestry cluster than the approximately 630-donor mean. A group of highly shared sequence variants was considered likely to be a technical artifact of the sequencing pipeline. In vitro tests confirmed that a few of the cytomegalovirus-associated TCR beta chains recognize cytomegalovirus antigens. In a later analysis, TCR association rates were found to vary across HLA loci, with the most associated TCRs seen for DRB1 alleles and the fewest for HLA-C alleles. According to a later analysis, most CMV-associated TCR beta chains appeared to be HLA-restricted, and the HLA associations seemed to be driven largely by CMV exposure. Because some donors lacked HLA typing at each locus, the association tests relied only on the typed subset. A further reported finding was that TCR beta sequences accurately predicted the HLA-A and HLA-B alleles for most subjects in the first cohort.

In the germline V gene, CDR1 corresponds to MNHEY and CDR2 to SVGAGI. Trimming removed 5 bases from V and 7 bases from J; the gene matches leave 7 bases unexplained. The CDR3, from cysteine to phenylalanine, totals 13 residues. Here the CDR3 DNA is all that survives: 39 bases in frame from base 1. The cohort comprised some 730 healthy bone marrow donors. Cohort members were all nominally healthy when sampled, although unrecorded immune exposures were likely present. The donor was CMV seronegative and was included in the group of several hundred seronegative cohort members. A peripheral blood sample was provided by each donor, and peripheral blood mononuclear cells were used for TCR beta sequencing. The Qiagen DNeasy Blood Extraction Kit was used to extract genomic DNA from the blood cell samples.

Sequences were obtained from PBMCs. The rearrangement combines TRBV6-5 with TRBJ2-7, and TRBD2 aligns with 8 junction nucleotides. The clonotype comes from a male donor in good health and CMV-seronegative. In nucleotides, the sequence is TGTGCCAGCAGTATGACTAGCGCTTGGGAGCAGTACTTC. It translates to CASSMTSAWEQYF.